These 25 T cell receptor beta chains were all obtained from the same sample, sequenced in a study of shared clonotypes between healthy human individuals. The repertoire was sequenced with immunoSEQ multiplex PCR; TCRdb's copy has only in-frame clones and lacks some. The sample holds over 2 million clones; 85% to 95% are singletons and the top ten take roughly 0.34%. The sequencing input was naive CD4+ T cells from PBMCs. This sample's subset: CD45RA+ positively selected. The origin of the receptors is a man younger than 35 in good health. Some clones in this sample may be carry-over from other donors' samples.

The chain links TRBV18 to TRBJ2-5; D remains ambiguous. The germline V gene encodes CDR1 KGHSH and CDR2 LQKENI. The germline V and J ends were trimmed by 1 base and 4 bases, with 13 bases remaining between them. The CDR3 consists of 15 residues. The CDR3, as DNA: TGTGCCAGCTCACCACGTTCGAGTAGGAGAGAGACCCAGTACTTC. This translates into CASSPRSSRRETQYF.

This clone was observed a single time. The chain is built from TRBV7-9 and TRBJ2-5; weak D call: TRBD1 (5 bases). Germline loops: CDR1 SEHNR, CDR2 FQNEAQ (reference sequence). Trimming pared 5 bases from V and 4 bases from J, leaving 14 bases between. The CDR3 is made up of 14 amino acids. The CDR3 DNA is TGTGCCAGCAGCGTGACAGCCAAGGGAGAGACCCAGTACTTC. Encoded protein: CASSVTAKGETQYF.

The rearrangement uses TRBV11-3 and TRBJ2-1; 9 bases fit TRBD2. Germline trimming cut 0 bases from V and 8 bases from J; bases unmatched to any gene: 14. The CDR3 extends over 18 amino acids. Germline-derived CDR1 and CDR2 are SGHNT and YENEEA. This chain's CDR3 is CASSLDRWGTSHPYEQFF. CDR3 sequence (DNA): TGTGCCAGCAGCTTAGATAGGTGGGGGACTAGCCACCCGTATGAGCAGTTCTTC.

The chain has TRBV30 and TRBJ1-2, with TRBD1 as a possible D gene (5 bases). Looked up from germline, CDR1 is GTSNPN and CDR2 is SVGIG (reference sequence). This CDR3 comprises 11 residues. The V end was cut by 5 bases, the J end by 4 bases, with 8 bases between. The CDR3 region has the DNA TGTGCCTGGTGGGGGTTCTATGGCTACACCTTC. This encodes CAWWGFYGYTF.

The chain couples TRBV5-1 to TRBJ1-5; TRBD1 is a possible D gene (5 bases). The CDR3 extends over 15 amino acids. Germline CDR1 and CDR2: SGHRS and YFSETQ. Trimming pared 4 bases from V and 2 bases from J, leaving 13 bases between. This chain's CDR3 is CASSRDPRGNQPQHF. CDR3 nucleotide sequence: TGCGCCAGCAGCCGGGACCCGAGAGGCAATCAGCCCCAGCATTTT.

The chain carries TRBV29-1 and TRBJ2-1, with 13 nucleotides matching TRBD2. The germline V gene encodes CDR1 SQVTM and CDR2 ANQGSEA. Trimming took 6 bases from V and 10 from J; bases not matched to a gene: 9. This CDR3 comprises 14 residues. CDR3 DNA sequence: TGCAGCGTCTCTGGACTAGCGGGAGCCCGCGAGCAGTTCTTC. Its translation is CSVSGLAGAREQFF.

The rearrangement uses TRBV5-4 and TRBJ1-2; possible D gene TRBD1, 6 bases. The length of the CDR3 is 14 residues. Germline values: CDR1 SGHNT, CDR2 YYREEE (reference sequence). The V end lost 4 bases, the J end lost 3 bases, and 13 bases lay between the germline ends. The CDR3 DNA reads TGTGCCAGCAGCGTGGGGGGCGCCTACTATGGCTACACCTTC. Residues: CASSVGGAYYGYTF.

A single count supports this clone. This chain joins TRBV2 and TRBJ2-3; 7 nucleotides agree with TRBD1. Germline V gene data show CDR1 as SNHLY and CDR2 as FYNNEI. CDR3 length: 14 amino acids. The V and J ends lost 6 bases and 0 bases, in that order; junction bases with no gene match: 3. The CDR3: CASRVDRSTDTQYF. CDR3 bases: TGTGCCAGCAGAGTGGACAGGAGCACAGATACGCAGTATTTT.

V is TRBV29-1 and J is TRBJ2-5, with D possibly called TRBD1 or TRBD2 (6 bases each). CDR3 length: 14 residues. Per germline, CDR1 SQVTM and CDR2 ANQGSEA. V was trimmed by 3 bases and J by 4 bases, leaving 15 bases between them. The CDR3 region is CSVEVGGKRETQYF. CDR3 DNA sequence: TGCAGCGTTGAGGTAGGGGGGAAGCGAGAGACCCAGTACTTC.

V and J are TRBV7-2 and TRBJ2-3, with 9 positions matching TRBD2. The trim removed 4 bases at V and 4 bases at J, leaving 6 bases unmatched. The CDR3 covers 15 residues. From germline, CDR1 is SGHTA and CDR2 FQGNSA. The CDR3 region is CASSSPGLAADTQYF. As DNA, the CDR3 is TGTGCCAGCAGCTCGCCGGGACTAGCAGCAGATACGCAGTATTTT.

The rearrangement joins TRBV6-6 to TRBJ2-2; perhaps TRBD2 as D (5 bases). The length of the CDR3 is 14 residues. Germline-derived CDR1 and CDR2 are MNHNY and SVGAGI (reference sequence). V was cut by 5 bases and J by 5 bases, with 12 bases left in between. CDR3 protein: CASSVALSTGELFF. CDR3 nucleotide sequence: TGTGCCAGCAGTGTAGCGTTGTCGACCGGGGAGCTGTTTTTT.

The CDR3 reads CASSSSLGQPQHF. For the CDR3, the DNA is TGTGCCAGCAGCTCCTCGCTGGGCCAGCCCCAGCATTTT. This rearrangement joins TRBV7-7 to TRBJ1-5; no reliable D call. The CDR3 loop spans 13 amino acids. Per the germline V gene, CDR1 is SSHAT and CDR2 is FNYEAQ (reference sequence). Trimming removed 4 bases at V and 7 bases at J, with 11 bases between.

The CDR3 sequence is CASSLEHGSHYGYTF. CDR3 DNA sequence: TGTGCCAGCAGCTTAGAACACGGCAGTCACTATGGCTACACCTTC. This sequence joins TRBV7-6 and TRBJ1-2; D is unclear. V lost 1 base and J lost 3, with 12 bases in between. The CDR3 is made up of 15 amino acids. Germline V gene lookup returns CDR1 SGHVS and CDR2 FNYEAQ.

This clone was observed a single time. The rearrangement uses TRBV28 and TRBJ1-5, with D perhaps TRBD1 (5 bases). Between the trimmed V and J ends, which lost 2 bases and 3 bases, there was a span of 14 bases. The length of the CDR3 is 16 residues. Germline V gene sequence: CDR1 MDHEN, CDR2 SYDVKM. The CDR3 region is CASSLRQYNDNQPQHF. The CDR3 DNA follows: TGTGCCAGCAGTTTACGACAGTATAATGACAATCAGCCCCAGCATTTT.

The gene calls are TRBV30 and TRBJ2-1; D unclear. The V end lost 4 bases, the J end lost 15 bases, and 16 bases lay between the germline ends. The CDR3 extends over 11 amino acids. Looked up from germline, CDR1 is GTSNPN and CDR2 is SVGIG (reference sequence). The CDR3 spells CAWKPLEVPFF. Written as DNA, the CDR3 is TGTGCCTGGAAGCCGTTGGAAGTTCCGTTCTTC.

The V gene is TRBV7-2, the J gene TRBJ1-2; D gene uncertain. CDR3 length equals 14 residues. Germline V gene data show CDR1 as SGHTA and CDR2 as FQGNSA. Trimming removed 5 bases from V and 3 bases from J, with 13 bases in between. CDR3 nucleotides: TGTGCCAGCAGCCCATTCCCTTGGGACTATGGCTACACCTTC. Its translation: CASSPFPWDYGYTF.

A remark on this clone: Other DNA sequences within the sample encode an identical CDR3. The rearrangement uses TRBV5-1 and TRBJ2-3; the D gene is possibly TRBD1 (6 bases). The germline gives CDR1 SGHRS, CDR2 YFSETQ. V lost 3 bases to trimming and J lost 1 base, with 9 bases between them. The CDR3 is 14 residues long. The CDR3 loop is CASSSGVGTDTQYF. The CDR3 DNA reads TGCGCCAGCAGCTCAGGGGTCGGCACAGATACGCAGTATTTT.

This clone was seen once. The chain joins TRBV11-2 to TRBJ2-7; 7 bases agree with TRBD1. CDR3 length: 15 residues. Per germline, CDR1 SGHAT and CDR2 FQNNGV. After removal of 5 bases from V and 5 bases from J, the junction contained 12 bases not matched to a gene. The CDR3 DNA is TGTGCCAGCAGCCCCACAGGGGTAGGGATTGACGAGCAGTACTTC. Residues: CASSPTGVGIDEQYF.

The CDR3 spells CASSTLDRGGNTF. The CDR3 DNA is TGTGCCAGCAGTACATTAGACAGGGGAGGGAACACCTTC. This sequence joins TRBV6-5 and TRBJ1-2, with 8 nucleotides matching TRBD1. Trimming at V came to 5 bases and at J to 12 bases, leaving 11 bases not matched to a gene. CDR3 length: 13 residues. Germline V gene lookup returns CDR1 MNHEY and CDR2 SVGAGI.

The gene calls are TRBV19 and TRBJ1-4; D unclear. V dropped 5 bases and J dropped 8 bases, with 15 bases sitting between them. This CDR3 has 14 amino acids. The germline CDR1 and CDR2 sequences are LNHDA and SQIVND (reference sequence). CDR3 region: CASSFAPGGEKLFF. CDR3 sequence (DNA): TGTGCCAGTAGTTTTGCACCGGGTGGGGAAAAACTGTTTTTT.

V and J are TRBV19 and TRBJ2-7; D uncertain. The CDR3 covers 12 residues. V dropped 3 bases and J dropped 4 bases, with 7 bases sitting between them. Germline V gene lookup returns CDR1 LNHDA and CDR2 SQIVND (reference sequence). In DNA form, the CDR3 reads TGTGCCAGTAGTATCGGACGATACGAGCAGTACTTC. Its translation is CASSIGRYEQYF. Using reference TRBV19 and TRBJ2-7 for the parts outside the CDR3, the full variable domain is DGGITQSPKYLFRKEGQNVTLSCEQNLNHDAMYWYRQDPGQGLRLIYYSQIVNDFQKGDIAEGYSVSREKKESFPLTVTSAQKNPTAFYLCASSIGRYEQYFGPGTRLTVT.

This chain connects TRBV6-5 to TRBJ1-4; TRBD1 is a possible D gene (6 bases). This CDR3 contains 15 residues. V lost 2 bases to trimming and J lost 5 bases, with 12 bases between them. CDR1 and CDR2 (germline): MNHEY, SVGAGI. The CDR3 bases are TGTGCCAGCAGTTACCTACAGGGACGGAATGAAAAACTGTTTTTT. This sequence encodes CASSYLQGRNEKLFF.

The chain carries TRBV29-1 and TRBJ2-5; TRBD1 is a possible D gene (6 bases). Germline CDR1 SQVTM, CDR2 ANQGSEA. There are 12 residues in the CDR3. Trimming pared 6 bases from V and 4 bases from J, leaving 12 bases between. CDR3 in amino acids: CSVAQGTETQYF. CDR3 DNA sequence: TGCAGCGTCGCACAGGGAACAGAGACCCAGTACTTC.

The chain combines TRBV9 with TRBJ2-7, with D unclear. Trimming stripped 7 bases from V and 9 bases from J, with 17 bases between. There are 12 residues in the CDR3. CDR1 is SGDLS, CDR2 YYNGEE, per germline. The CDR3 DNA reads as TGTGCCAGCCCGGACCCCCCTGGCGGGCAGTACTTC. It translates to CASPDPPGGQYF.

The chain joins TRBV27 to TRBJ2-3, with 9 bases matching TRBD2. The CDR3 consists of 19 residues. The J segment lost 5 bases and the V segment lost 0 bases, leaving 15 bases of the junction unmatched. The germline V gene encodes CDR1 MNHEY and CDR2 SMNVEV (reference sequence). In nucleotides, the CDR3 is TGTGCCAGCAGTTTATCGATCTGGAGTAGCGGGAGAAGGGGAGATACGCAGTATTTT. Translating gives CASSLSIWSSGRRGDTQYF.